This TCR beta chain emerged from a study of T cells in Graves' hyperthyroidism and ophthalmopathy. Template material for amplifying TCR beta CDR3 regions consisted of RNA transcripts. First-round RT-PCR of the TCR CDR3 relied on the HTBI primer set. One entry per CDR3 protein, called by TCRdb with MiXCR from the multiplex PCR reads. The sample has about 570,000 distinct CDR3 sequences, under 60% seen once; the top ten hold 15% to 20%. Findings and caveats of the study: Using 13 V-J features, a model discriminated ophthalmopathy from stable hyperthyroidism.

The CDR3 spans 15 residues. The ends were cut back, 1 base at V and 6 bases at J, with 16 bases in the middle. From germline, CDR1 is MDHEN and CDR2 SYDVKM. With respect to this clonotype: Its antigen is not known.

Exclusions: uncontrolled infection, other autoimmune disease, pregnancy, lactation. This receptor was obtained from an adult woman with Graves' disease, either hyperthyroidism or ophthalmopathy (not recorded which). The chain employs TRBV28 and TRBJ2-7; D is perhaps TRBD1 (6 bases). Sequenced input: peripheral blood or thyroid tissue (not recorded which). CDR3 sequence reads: CASSLLTQGLGEQYF. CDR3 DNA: TGTGCCAGCAGTTTATTGACACAGGGTTTGGGCGAGCAGTACTTC. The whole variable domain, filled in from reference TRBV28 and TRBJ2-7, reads DVKVTQSSRYLVKRTGEKVFLECVQDMDHENMFWYRQDPGLGLRLIYFSYDVKMKEKGDIPEGYSVSREKKERFSLILESASTNQTSMYLCASSLLTQGLGEQYFGPGTRLTVT.